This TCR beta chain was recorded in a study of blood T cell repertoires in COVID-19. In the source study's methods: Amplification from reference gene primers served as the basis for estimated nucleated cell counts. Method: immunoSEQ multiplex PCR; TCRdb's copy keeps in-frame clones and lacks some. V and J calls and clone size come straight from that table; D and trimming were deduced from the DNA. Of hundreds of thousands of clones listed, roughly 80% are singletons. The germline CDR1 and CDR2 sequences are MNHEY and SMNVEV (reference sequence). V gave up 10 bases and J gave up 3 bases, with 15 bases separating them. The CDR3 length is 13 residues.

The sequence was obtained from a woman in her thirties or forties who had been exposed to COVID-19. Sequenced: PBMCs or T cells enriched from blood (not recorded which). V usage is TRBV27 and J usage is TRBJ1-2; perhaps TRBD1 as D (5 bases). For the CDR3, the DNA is TGTGCCACCTCCTTGCGGGGGGACTATGGCTACACCTTC. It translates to CATSLRGDYGYTF.